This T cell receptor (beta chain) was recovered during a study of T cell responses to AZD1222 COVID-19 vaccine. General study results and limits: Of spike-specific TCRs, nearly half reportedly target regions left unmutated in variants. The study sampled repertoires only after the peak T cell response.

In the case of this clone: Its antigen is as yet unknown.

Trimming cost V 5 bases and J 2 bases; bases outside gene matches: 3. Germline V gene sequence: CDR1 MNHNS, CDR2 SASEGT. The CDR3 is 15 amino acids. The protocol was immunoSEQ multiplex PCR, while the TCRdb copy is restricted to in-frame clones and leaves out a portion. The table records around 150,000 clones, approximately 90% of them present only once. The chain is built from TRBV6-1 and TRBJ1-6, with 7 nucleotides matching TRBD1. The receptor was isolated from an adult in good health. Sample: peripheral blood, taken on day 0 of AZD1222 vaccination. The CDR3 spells CASSFQGAYNSPLHF. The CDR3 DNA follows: TGTGCCAGCAGTTTCCAGGGGGCCTATAATTCACCCCTCCACTTT.